This TCR beta chain was obtained from a study of shared clonotypes between healthy human individuals. Study-wide context: Those who served as donors were a couple of women and a few men between the ages of 18 and 49. Per-donor plates numbered three CD4 naive, three CD4 memory, two CD8 naive and one CD8 memory.

In the authors' methods: Without quality scores, immunoSEQ junctional reads could not be filtered like full-length reads. The method was immunoSEQ multiplex PCR; TCRdb's version includes in-frame clones alone and lacks a portion of them. That table furnishes V, J and clone size, whereas the DNA furnished D and trimming. Of over a million clones listed, about 80% are singletons. The CDR3 is 13 residues long. Germline values: CDR1 WNHNN, CDR2 SYGVQD (reference sequence). V was clipped by 6 bases and J by 1 base, with 8 bases between them. All donors were Caucasian adults living in Nashville, Tennessee. J is TRBJ2-3 and V is TRBV10-1; a weak D match, TRBD2 (6 bases). The clonotype comes from a man aged 18 to 29 in good health. Some clones in this sample may be carry-over from other donors' samples. Sequencing was carried out using memory CD4+ T cells from PBMCs. Noted subset: CD45RA-negative fraction. The CDR3 nucleotides read TGCGCCAGCAGCTCTAGCGGCACAGATACGCAGTATTTT. It is translated as CASSSSGTDTQYF.